What follows are 21 T cell receptor beta chains derived from one specimen sequenced in a study of cytomegalovirus exposure and HLA in healthy donors. The PCR had 60 Vbeta and 13 Jbeta primers. Assay: immunoSEQ multiplex PCR; the TCRdb copy retains only in-frame clones and omits some. The data hold 95,000 to 150,000 clones, with about three quarters observed a single time. Sequencing was carried out using PBMCs. These receptors came from a woman aged 40 to 50 in good health and CMV-seropositive.

The chain is built from TRBV7-9 and TRBJ2-2, with 10 bases identical to TRBD2. Germline V CDR1 and CDR2: SEHNR, FQNEAQ (reference sequence). V shed 4 bases, J shed 7 bases, and the junction held 6 bases outside the gene matches. The CDR3 runs to 15 residues. The DNA of the CDR3 is TGTGCCAGCAGCTACGGACTAGCGGTAGGCGGGGAGCTGTTTTTT. As protein: CASSYGLAVGGELFF.

V is TRBV2 and J is TRBJ1-4; TRBD1 matches at 8 bases. The CDR3 is 14 amino acids. J lost 10 bases, V lost 4 bases, and 8 bases had no gene match. Germline V gene sequence: CDR1 SNHLY, CDR2 FYNNEI. The CDR3 protein is CASSGTGPSGKLFF. As DNA, the CDR3 is TGTGCCAGCAGTGGGACAGGGCCCTCGGGAAAACTGTTTTTT. Supplemented by reference TRBV2 and TRBJ1-4, the full variable domain reads EPEVTQTPSHQVTQMGQEVILRCVPISNHLYFYWYRQILGQKVEFLVSFYNNEISEKSEIFDDQFSVERPDGSNFTLKIRSTKLEDSAMYFCASSGTGPSGKLFFGSGTQLSVL.

In its sample, this clone was seen a few times. J is TRBJ1-1 and V is TRBV5-4; TRBD1 aligns across 9 bases. Germline V gene data show CDR1 as SGHNT and CDR2 as YYREEE (reference sequence). The CDR3 totals 16 residues. The junction had 7 bases not matched to a gene; V was cut back by 4 bases and J by 0 bases. The chain's CDR3 is CASSAGTGTMNTEAFF. DNA of the CDR3: TGTGCCAGCAGCGCCGGGACAGGGACTATGAACACTGAAGCTTTCTTT.

The gene calls are TRBV6-5 and TRBJ1-2; D gene uncertain. Trimming removed 2 bases from V and 4 bases from J, with 8 bases in between. This CDR3 region has 13 residues. From germline, CDR1 is MNHEY and CDR2 SVGAGI. In nucleotides, the CDR3 is TGTGCCAGCAGTTACGGCGGGGTCTATGGCTACACCTTC. The encoded protein is CASSYGGVYGYTF.

This chain links TRBV7-9 with TRBJ2-7, with unresolved D. V was shortened by 8 bases and J by 2 bases, with 7 bases between the two germline ends. Germline V gene sequence: CDR1 SEHNR, CDR2 FQNEAQ (reference sequence). This CDR3 has 11 amino acids. DNA of the CDR3: TGTGCCAGCGGCATTACCTACGAGCAGTACTTC. Its translation: CASGITYEQYF. The variable domain in full, completed from reference TRBV7-9 and TRBJ2-7, reads DTGVSQNPRHKITKRGQNVTFRCDPISEHNRLYWYRQTLGQGPEFLTYFQNEAQLEKSRLLSDRFSAERPKGSFSTLEIQRTEQGDSAMYLCASGITYEQYFGPGTRLTVT.

The rearrangement joins TRBV4-1 to TRBJ1-5, with D perhaps matching TRBD1 (5 bases). CDR1 and CDR2 (germline): MGHRA, YSYEKL. Trimming took 4 bases from V and 0 from J, leaving 10 bases between them. This CDR3 is 15 amino acids long. The CDR3 is CASSPWGDSNQPQHF. CDR3 nucleotide sequence: TGCGCCAGCAGCCCATGGGGGGATAGCAATCAGCCCCAGCATTTT.

The DNA of the CDR3 is TGCGCCAGCAGCCAAGATGGGGCGGAGACCCAGTACTTC. Encoded protein: CASSQDGAETQYF. The chain recombines TRBV4-3 with TRBJ2-5; the D gene is possibly TRBD1 (5 bases). In germline, CDR1 is LGHNA, CDR2 YSLEER. The V end lost 0 bases, the J end lost 5 bases, and 7 bases lay between the germline ends. The CDR3 covers 13 residues.

The count of this clone is one. The rearrangement uses TRBV25-1 and TRBJ2-5; 8 nucleotides align to TRBD1. Germline V gene sequence: CDR1 MGHDK, CDR2 SYGVNS. V shed 4 bases and J 4 bases; nucleotides not matched to a gene: 8. The CDR3 runs 15 residues. The CDR3 DNA follows: TGTGCCAGCAGTGTCCGGGACAGGTCACGAGAGACCCAGTACTTC. Amino acids: CASSVRDRSRETQYF.

This clone was counted a few times. The rearrangement links TRBV18 to TRBJ2-5; 7 nucleotides line up with TRBD1. Germline V gene lookup returns CDR1 KGHSH and CDR2 LQKENI. With V trimmed by 1 base and J by 2 bases, 7 bases remained unmatched. This CDR3 is 16 amino acids long. CDR3 coding DNA: TGTGCCAGCTCACCACTCGAGATACAGGGGCAAGAGACCCAGTACTTC. Residues: CASSPLEIQGQETQYF.

Details on this clone: The same CDR3 also results from other DNA sequences found in this sample. The rearrangement joins TRBV9 to TRBJ2-1, with TRBD2 as a possible D gene (6 bases). Looked up from germline, CDR1 is SGDLS and CDR2 is YYNGEE. This CDR3 has 15 amino acids. The germline V and J ends were trimmed by 5 bases and 1 base, with 13 bases remaining between them. CDR3 in amino acids: CASSPRDFSYNEQFF. The CDR3 bases are TGTGCCAGCAGTCCCCGGGACTTTTCCTACAATGAGCAGTTCTTC.

The V gene is TRBV19, the J gene TRBJ1-2; no clear D. Trimming shortened V by 5 bases and J by 8 bases, and 15 bases separated the two germline ends. There are 13 residues in the CDR3. CDR1 LNHDA and CDR2 SQIVND come from the germline V gene (reference sequence). The CDR3 DNA sequence: TGTGCCAGTAGTGTGAGGACTGTGGAGGGCTACACCTTC. Encoded protein: CASSVRTVEGYTF. Drawing the rest from reference TRBV19 and TRBJ1-2, the complete variable domain is DGGITQSPKYLFRKEGQNVTLSCEQNLNHDAMYWYRQDPGQGLRLIYYSQIVNDFQKGDIAEGYSVSREKKESFPLTVTSAQKNPTAFYLCASSVRTVEGYTFGSGTRLTVV.

The chain combines TRBV18 with TRBJ1-4; TRBD1 matches 11 bases. The CDR3 has 14 amino acids. Germline assignment: CDR1 KGHSH and CDR2 LQKENI. The V and J ends lost 4 bases and 8 bases, in that order; junction bases with no gene match: 3. In DNA form, the CDR3 reads TGTGCCAGCTCACTTGGGACAGGGGGAGAAAAACTGTTTTTT. It yields the protein CASSLGTGGEKLFF.

The rearrangement uses TRBV5-1 and TRBJ2-3; D not resolved. The CDR3 contains 15 residues. V lost 0 bases and J 6 bases, leaving 14 bases between the germline ends. The germline CDR1 and CDR2 sequences are SGHRS and YFSETQ. The CDR3 DNA reads as TGCGCCAGCAGCTTGGTCCTGTCTATTTGGGATACGCAGTATTTT. Its protein product is CASSLVLSIWDTQYF.

This clone was seen a single time. The chain couples TRBV2 to TRBJ2-2; 8 nucleotides align to TRBD1. V lost 7 bases, J lost 13 bases, and 5 bases stayed unmatched. This CDR3 is 11 amino acids long. Germline V gene lookup returns CDR1 SNHLY and CDR2 FYNNEI. The CDR3 here is CASTMDRVLFF. CDR3 nucleotide sequence: TGTGCCAGCACCATGGACAGGGTGCTGTTTTTT.

The chain couples TRBV14 to TRBJ1-2; TRBD1 might be the D (5 bases). V shed 4 bases and J shed 2 bases, with 14 bases lying between them. The germline V gene encodes CDR1 SGHDN and CDR2 FVKESK. This CDR3 is built from 15 residues. The CDR3: CASSLPGSLNYGYTF. The CDR3 DNA follows: TGTGCCAGCAGCCTTCCAGGGTCCTTAAACTATGGCTACACCTTC.

The chain links TRBV10-3 to TRBJ1-1; D may be TRBD1 (6 bases). The CDR3 spans 16 residues. V gave up 6 bases and J gave up 0 bases, with 17 bases separating them. Germline loops: CDR1 ENHRY, CDR2 SYGVKD. The CDR3 loop reads CAISDTDRTLNTEAFF. The DNA for the CDR3 is TGTGCCATCAGCGACACCGACAGGACGTTGAACACTGAAGCTTTCTTT.

The chain carries TRBV19 and TRBJ1-3, with D unresolved. The germline gives CDR1 LNHDA, CDR2 SQIVND (reference sequence). Trimming cost V 8 bases and J 4 bases, with 12 bases left between them. The CDR3 extends over 13 amino acids. For the CDR3, the DNA is TGTGCCAGTGTGGTCAGCGCGGGAAACACCATATATTTT. This sequence encodes CASVVSAGNTIYF.

The rearrangement uses TRBV15 and TRBJ2-1; D unclear. The germline CDR1 and CDR2 sequences are LNHNV and YYDKDF (reference sequence). Trimming removed 0 bases from V and 4 bases from J, with 4 bases in between. The CDR3 is 13 residues long. The CDR3 protein is CATSREAYNEQFF. The CDR3 region has the DNA TGTGCCACCAGCAGAGAGGCATACAATGAGCAGTTCTTC.

The gene calls are TRBV27 and TRBJ2-3; 9 bases align to TRBD1. With V trimmed by 6 bases and J by 1 base, 2 bases remained unmatched. CDR1 and CDR2 (germline): MNHEY, SMNVEV (reference sequence). This CDR3 region has 14 residues. In DNA, the CDR3 is TGTGCCAGCAGCTGGGACAGGGGCACAGATACGCAGTATTTT. Translation: CASSWDRGTDTQYF.

The V and J genes are TRBV4-1 and TRBJ2-5; 8 bases agree with TRBD1. Germline CDR1 is MGHRA and CDR2 is YSYEKL. The length of the CDR3 is 15 residues. V lost 4 bases, J lost 2 bases, and 6 bases stayed unmatched. The CDR3 region has the DNA TGCGCCAGCAGCCCCCTCGGGACAGGTCAAGAGACCCAGTACTTC. The encoded protein is CASSPLGTGQETQYF.

This chain links TRBV5-1 with TRBJ1-2; tentatively, D is TRBD1 (6 bases). Per germline, CDR1 SGHRS and CDR2 YFSETQ. This CDR3 contains 13 residues. V was shortened by 2 bases and J by 6 bases, with 11 bases between the two germline ends. CDR3 protein: CASSFLNRDGYTF. The CDR3 DNA sequence: TGCGCCAGCAGCTTCCTCAACAGGGATGGCTACACCTTC.